Sequencing of this T cell receptor beta chain was carried out in a study of cytomegalovirus exposure and HLA in healthy donors (dated by TCRdb to the late 2010s). Regarding the study in general: An earlier analysis of fewer than 750 of the donors reported over 250 Gb of sequence data and 95 million to 140 million unique TCR beta sequences obtained from about 180 million T cells. Class I and class II HLA loci were covered by the typing at four-digit resolution. Roughly 5 DR-DQ haplotypes were handled as single units for association and clustering, since linkage in the cohort was strong. Besides the first cohort of roughly 660 subjects, a separate validation cohort made up of around 120 different subjects was used. The genetic ancestry cluster associated with self-reported Caucasian donors included 81% of the approximately 410 genotyped donors. In a later genetic analysis, genome-wide SNP genotypes for about 55% of the roughly 700 donors were used, and that subset was treated as a discovery cohort. Across 300 to 500 genotyped donors of the cohort, an average of about 240,000 unique TCR beta nucleotide sequences per donor were sequenced, and 15% to 20% of those sequences were non-productive. The aim of the study was to test whether cataloging public T cell receptors could identify signatures of past pathogen exposure. An earlier analysis of around 540 of the donors applied high-throughput TCR beta sequencing to assess whether each TCR beta V gene segment acted as functional or pseudogenic. The number of typed donors differed by locus: about 629-630 for A, B, C, DRB1 and DQB1; 500 to 550 for DQA1; approximately 610 for DPA1; and 400 to 480 for DPB1. Every repertoire in the discovery cohort had been generated on one and the same sequencing platform. High-throughput TCR immunosequencing, statistical association of individual TCRs with disease status, and machine learning were combined to predict cytomegalovirus infection status. Donor age, sex, ethnicity and CMV serostatus were compiled alongside the repertoire data. The later analysis used no new phenotypic data to find candidate immune exposures, relying instead on TCR beta sequences and their occurrence across donors. The study used immunosequencing to profile the T cell repertoires of approximately 690 subjects and linked those repertoires to cytomegalovirus serostatus. A later analysis re-examined previously published TCR beta repertoires from just over 650 donors and added high-resolution HLA genotyping to investigate patterns of TCR occurrence. An early release that covered roughly 600 HLA-typed donors contained approximately 300 gigabases of sequencing data and 80 million or so unique TCR sequences. The research as a whole found: A later analysis found that TCR association rates varied across HLA loci, with DRB1 alleles showing the most associated TCRs and HLA-C alleles the fewest. A later analysis reported that several top co-occurrence clusters appeared linked to parvovirus B19, influenza, CMV and Epstein-Barr virus. A cluster of highly shared sequence variants was judged likely to represent a technical artifact of the sequencing pipeline. Immune exposure information for the cohort was limited to CMV serostatus. When HLA alleles, especially DR and DQ, strongly co-occurred, TCR associations were difficult to assign to individual alleles. The authors suggested that the approach could potentially be generalized to other disease states and immunological phenotypes. According to a later genetic analysis, donors in an Asian-associated ancestry cluster had fewer N-insertions in productive TCRs than the roughly 670-donor mean. Some IMGT-functional V segments, including TRBV6-2 and TRBV6-3, could not be told apart with the 87-base-pair reads, so those segments were excluded. Cytomegalovirus status was reported to be diagnosed by the classifier with high specificity and sensitivity in both the original and validation cohorts. In the study, 150 to 200 TCR beta chains were listed as associated with cytomegalovirus. Only TCR beta chains were sequenced in this cohort, and the absence of alpha or paired-chain data limited detectable features. Across donors, most TCR sequences were observed very rarely, whereas some public TCRs were present in many individuals. Because counts were too low, under 20 rarely observed V segments, including chromosome 9 orphons, were left out of the earlier analysis of roughly 600 of the donors. Linkage disequilibrium might explain the correlated functional status among segregating V segments, but an unknown experimental factor could not be ruled out. In a later analysis, most CMV-associated TCR beta chains were found to appear HLA-restricted, with HLA associations seemingly driven largely by CMV exposure. A later analysis associated about 17,000 TCR beta sequences with specific HLA alleles at a false discovery rate of 0.05. A later genetic analysis associated a missense DCLRE1C variant with V-gene and J-gene trimming of TCR beta chains, and an independent cohort replicated the association. Broadly in line with IMGT annotations, most TCR beta V segments showed up in productive rearrangements about 87% or about 30% of the time in an earlier analysis of some 590 of the donors. Compared with equally common non-associated chains, HLA-associated TCR beta chains in a later analysis were more clonally expanded and had lower generation probabilities. A further reported finding was that TCR beta sequences accurately predicted the HLA-A and HLA-B alleles for most subjects in the first cohort. The presence/absence analyses assumed that sequencing depth was roughly uniform across donors, and that assumption may not be true. In vitro tests confirmed that three of the cytomegalovirus-associated TCR beta chains recognize cytomegalovirus antigens. Because some donors lacked HLA typing at each locus, the association tests relied only on the typed subset.

Of note for this clone: The specificity of this receptor is unknown. Base qualities were left out, and no much larger clone turns up one base away.

Libraries were constructed by the immunoSEQ multiplex PCR assay. For the multiplex PCR, a mixture combining 60 forward primers for TCR Vbeta segments and 13 reverse primers for TCR Jbeta segments was used. The CDR3 region of rearranged TCR beta genes was amplified from genomic DNA by a multiplex PCR assay. The amplified TCR beta libraries were sequenced on the Illumina HiSeq System as 87-base-pair reads. Per the original workflow: A later analysis counted about 76 million unique TCR beta chains across the 640 or so repertoires, and some 12 million of these chains were shared by at least two donors. Raw reads were error-corrected and collapsed into unique sequences with a nearest-neighbor algorithm that merged closely related sequences to remove PCR and sequencing errors. To assign V, D and J gene segments, CDR3 sequences were aligned to IMGT reference sequences. For a sequence to be retained, a match of at least six nucleotides was required to both a V gene segment and a J gene segment. A rearrangement counted as productive if the CDR3 had no stop codons and remained in frame with V and J, and every other rearrangement counted as non-productive. Following IMGT convention, CDR3 was defined as the stretch from the second conserved V-encoded cysteine to the conserved J-encoded phenylalanine. Sequences without an unambiguous match to a single V gene segment were excluded from the earlier analysis of several hundred of the donors. An earlier analysis of a few hundred of the donors called V segments functional above 56.7% productive rearrangements and segregating when the between-donor standard deviation exceeded 5%. A statistical classification framework was built to diagnose cytomegalovirus status from the catalog of TCR beta chain sequences. In a later analysis, V and J genes were assigned by comparing TCR nucleotide sequences against IMGT/GENE-DB human TR gene sequences. A later analysis assigned CDR3 sequences and most-parsimonious VDJ recombination scenarios with the TCRdist pipeline. A later analysis defined each TCR beta chain by its CDR3 amino acid sequence plus V-gene family, and excluded reads lacking a unique V-gene family. In a later analysis, approximately 640 highly shared, low-generation-probability nucleotide sequences were removed to address suspected cross-contamination and a sequencing artifact. In a later analysis, a clonal expansion index for each public chain was calculated from normalized within-repertoire ranks of inferred template counts. Generation probabilities in a later analysis came from a VDJ recombination model fitted to out-of-frame rearrangements, and those results were checked against IGoR. Hypergeometric tests were used in a later analysis to score TCR-TCR, TCR-HLA and TCR-CMV co-occurrence, with a repertoire-size bias correction applied to the TCR pairs. False discovery rates were estimated in a later analysis by permuting HLA or CMV assignments 20 times. In a later analysis, co-occurring TCRs were grouped using DBSCAN, with TCRdist sequence similarity added in when clustering inside HLA-allele-positive subsets. Co-occurrence clustering excluded repertoires with fewer than 30,000 or more than 120,000 public chains, plus five with anomalous nucleotide sharing. The table was pulled from immuneACCESS by TCRdb, which kept in-frame rearrangements only. Such tables lose some clones; where checked, under half of the loss comes from unresolved V genes, and the rest has no known cause. V, J and clone size are taken as reported in that table, and D and trimming were inferred from the DNA itself. For this sample the table gives approximately 100,000 clones, of which around 70% were detected only once. The top ten hold roughly 5.5% of the sample.

In total, roughly 670 healthy bone marrow donors made up the cohort. At the time of sampling, all cohort members were nominally healthy, though unrecorded immune exposures were likely present. The donor was CMV seropositive and was included in the group of some 290 seropositive cohort members. A peripheral blood sample was collected from each donor, and TCR beta sequencing was performed on peripheral blood mononuclear cells. Genomic DNA extraction from the blood cell samples was performed with the Qiagen DNeasy Blood Extraction Kit. From the cysteine up to the phenylalanine, the CDR3 has a length of 14 residues. Only CDR3 DNA remains: 42 bases, in frame from the first base. Looking up the germline V gene yields CDR1 ENHRY and CDR2 SYGVKD. V sheds 3 bases and J sheds 8 bases, leaving 16 bases between their ends.

The receptor was isolated from a woman aged 70-85 years in good health and CMV-seropositive. This sequence uses TRBV10-3 and TRBJ1-2; the D gene is perhaps TRBD1, on 6 matching bases. Material for sequencing was PBMCs. The nucleotides are TGTGCCATCAGTGACCTAGGGGGAATAGGCGGCTACACCTTC. Its product reads: CAISDLGGIGGYTF.